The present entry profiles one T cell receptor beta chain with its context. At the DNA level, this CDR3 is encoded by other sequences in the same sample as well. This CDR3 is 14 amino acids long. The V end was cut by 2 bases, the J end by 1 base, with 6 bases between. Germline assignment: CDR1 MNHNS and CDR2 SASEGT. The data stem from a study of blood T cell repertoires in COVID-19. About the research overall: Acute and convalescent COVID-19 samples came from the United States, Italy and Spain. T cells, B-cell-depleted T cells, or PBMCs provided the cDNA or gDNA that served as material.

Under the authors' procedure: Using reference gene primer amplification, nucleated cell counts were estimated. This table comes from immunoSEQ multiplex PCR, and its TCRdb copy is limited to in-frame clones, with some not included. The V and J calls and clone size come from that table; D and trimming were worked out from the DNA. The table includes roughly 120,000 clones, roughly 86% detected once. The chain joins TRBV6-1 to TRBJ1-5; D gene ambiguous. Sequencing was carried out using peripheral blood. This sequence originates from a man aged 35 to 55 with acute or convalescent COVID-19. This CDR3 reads CASSERRSNQPQHF. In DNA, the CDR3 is TGTGCCAGCAGTGAAAGGCGGAGCAATCAGCCCCAGCATTTT.